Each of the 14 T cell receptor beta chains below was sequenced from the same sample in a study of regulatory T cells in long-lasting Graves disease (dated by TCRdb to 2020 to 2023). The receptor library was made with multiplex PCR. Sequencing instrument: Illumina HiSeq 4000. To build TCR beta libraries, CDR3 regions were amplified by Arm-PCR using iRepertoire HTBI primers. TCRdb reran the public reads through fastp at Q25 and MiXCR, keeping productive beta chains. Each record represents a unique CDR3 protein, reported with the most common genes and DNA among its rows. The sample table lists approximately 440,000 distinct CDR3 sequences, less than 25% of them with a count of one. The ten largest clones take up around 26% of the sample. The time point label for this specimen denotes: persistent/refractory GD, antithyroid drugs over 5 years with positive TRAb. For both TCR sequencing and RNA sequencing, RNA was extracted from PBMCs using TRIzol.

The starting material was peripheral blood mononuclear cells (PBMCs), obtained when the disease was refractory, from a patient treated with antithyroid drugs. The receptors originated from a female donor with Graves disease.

CDR3 sequence (DNA): TGCAGTGCTCCACATGGCGGGCAGGGGGCACAAACCTCCTATAATTCACCCCTCCACTTT. Translated: CSAPHGGQGAQTSYNSPLHF. This sequence joins TRBV20-1 and TRBJ1-6; TRBD1 matches 8 bases. Germline loops: CDR1 DFQATT, CDR2 SNEGSKA (reference sequence). V shed 5 bases, J shed 0 bases, and the junction held 18 bases outside the gene matches. The CDR3 has 20 amino acids.

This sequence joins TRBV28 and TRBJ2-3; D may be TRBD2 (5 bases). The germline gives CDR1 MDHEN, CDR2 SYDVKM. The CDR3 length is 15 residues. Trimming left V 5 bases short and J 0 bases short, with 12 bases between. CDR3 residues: CASSRGFPSTDTQYF. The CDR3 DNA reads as TGTGCCAGCAGTCGGGGATTTCCTAGCACAGATACGCAGTATTTT.

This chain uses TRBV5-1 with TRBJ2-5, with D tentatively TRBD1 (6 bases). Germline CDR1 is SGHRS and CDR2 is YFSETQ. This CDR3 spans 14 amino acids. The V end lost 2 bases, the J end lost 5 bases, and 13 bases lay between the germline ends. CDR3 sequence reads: CASSLEQGEETQYF. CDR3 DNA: TGCGCCAGCAGCTTAGAACAGGGCGAGGAGACCCAGTACTTC.

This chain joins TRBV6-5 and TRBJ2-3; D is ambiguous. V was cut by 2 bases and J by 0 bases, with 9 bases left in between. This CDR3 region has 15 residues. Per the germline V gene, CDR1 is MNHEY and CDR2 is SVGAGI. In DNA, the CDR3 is TGTGCCAGCAGTTACCTCGGGCCTAGCACAGATACGCAGTATTTT. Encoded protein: CASSYLGPSTDTQYF.

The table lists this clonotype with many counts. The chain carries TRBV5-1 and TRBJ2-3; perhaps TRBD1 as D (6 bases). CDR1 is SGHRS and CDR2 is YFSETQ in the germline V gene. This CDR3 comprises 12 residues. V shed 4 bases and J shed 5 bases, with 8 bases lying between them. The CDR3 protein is CASSEQGDTQYF. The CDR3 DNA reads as TGCGCCAGCAGCGAACAGGGAGATACGCAGTATTTT.

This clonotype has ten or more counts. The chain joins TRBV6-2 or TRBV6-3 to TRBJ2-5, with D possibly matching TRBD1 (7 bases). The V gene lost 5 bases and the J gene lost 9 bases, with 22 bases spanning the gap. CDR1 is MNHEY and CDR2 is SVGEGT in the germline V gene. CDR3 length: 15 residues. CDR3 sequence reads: CASSDAGGGPGAQYF. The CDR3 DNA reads TGTGCCAGCAGTGACGCAGGGGGAGGTCCGGGGGCCCAGTACTTC.

CDR3 in DNA: TGTGCCAGCAGTTCGGACAGCAATAAAATTTTAGCGGGAGGGAGGAATGAGCAGTTCTTC. Translation gives CASSSDSNKILAGGRNEQFF. This chain uses TRBV27 with TRBJ2-1, with 11 nucleotides matching TRBD2. The CDR3 is 20 amino acids. Germline CDR1 is MNHEY and CDR2 is SMNVEV (reference sequence). Germline trimming cut 4 bases from V and 7 bases from J; bases unmatched to any gene: 21.

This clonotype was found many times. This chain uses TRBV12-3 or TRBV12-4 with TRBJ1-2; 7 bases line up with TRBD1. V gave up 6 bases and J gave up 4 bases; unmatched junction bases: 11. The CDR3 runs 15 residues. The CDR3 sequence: CASSRRTGVPYGYTF. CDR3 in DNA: TGTGCCAGCAGCCGACGGACAGGAGTCCCCTATGGCTACACCTTC.

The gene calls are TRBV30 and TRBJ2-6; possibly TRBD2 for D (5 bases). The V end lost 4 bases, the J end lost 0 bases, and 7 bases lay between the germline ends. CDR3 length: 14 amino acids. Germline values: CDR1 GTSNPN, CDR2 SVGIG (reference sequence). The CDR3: CAWNRDSGANVLTF. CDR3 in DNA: TGTGCCTGGAACCGGGACTCTGGGGCCAACGTCCTGACTTTC.

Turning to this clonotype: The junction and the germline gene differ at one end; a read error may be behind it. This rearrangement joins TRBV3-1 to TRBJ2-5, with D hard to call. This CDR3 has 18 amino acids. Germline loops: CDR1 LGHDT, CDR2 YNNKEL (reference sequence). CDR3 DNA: TGTGCCAGCGGCCAAGTGCTCTGGCGACCAACGTCTTTTGAGACCCAGTACTTC. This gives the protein CASGQVLWRPTSFETQYF.

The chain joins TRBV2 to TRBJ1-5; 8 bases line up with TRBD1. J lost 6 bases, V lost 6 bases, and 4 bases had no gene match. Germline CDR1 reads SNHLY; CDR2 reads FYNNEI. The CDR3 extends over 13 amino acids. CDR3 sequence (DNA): TGTGCCAGCAGGGACAGGGTTGTTCAGCCCCAGCATTTT. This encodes CASRDRVVQPQHF.

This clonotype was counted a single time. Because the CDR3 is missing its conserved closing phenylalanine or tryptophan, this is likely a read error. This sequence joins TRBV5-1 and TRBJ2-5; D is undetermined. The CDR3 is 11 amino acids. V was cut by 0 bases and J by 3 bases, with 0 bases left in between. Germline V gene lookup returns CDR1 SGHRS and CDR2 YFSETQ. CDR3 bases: TGCGCCAGCAGCTTGGAAGAGACCCAGTACTCC. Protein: CASSLEETQYS.

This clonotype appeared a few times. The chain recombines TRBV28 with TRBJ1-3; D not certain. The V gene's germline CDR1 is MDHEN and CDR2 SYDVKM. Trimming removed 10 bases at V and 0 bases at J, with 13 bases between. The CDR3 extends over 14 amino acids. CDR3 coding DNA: TGTGCCACCGTAGGACGGATCTCTGGAAACACCATATATTTT. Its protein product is CATVGRISGNTIYF.

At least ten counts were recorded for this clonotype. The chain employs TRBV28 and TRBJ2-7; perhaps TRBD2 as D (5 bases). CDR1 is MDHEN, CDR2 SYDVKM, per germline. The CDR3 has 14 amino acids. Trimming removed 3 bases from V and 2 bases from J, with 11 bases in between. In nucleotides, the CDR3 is TGTGCCAGCAGTTTTGGGGAGCTACCCTACGAGCAGTACTTC. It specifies CASSFGELPYEQYF.